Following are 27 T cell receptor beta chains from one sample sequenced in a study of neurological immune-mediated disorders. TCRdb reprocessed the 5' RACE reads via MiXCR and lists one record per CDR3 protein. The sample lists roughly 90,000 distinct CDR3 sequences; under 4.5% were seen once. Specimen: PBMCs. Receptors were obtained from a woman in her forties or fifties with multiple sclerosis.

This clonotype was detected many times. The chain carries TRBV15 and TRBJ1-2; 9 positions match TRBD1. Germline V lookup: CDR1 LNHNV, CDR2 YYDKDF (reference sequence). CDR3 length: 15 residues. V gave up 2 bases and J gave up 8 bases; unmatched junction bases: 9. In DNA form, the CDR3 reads TGTGCCACCAGCAGATCACCGGACAGGGGCGACGGCTACACCTTC. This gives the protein CATSRSPDRGDGYTF.

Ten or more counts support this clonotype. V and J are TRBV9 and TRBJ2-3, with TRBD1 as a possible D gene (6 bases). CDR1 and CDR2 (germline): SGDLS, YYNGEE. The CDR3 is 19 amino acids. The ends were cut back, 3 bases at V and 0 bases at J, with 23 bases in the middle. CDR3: CASSADAGTRTTSTDTQYF. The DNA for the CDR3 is TGTGCCAGCAGCGCAGACGCCGGGACACGCACTACTAGCACAGATACGCAGTATTTT.

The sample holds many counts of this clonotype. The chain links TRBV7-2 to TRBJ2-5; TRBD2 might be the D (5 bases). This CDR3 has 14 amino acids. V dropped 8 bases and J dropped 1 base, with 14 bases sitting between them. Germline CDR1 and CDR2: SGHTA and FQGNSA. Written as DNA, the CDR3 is TGTGCCAGCTTCTCGAACGGGGTCCAAGAGACCCAGTACTTC. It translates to CASFSNGVQETQYF.

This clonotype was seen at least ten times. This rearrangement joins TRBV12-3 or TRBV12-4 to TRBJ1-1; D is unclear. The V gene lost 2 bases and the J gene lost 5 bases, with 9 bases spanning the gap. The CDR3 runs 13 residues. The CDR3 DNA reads TGTGCCAGCAGTTTATTAGTGGCGACTGAAGCTTTCTTT. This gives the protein CASSLLVATEAFF.

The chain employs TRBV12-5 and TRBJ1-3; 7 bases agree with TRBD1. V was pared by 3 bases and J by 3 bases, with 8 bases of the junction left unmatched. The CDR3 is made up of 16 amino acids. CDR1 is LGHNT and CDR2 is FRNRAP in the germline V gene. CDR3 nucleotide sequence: TGTGCTAGTGGTTTCCACAGGGGCACGTATGGAAACACCATATATTTT. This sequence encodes CASGFHRGTYGNTIYF.

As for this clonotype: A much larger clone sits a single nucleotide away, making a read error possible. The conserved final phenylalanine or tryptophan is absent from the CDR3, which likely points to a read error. The CDR3 DNA reads TGTGCCAGCAGCTTGGACAGGGGGGATTGGTATGGCTACACCATC. This encodes CASSLDRGDWYGYTI. The chain has TRBV5-5 and TRBJ1-2, with 8 bases matching TRBD1. The trim removed 0 bases at V and 5 bases at J, leaving 6 bases unmatched. CDR1 SGHKS and CDR2 YYEKEE come from the germline V gene (reference sequence). The CDR3 has 15 residues.

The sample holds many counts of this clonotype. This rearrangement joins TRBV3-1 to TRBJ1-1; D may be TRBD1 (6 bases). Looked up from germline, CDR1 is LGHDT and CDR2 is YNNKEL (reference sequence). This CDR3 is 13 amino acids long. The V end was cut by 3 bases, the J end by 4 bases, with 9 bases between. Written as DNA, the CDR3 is TGTGCCAGCAGCCACAGGGGACCCACTGAAGCTTTCTTT. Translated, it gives CASSHRGPTEAFF.

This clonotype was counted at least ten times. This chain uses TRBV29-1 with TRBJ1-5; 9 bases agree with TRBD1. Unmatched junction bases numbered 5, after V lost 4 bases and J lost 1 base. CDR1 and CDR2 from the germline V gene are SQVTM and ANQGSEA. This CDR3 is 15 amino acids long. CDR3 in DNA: TGCAGCGTTGTGAGCGACAGGGGGAGCAATCAGCCCCAGCATTTT. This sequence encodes CSVVSDRGSNQPQHF.

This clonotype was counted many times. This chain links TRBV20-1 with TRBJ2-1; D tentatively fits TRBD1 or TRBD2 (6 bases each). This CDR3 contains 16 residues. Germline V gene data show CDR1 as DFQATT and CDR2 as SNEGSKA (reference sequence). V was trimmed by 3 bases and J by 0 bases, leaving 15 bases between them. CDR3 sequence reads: CSARGGGVSSYNEQFF. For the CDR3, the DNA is TGCAGTGCTAGGGGGGGCGGGGTAAGCTCCTACAATGAGCAGTTCTTC.

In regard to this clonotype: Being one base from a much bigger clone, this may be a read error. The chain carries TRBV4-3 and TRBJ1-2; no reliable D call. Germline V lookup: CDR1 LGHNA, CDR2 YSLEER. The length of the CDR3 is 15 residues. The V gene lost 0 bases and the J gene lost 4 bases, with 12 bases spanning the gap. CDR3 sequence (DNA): TGCGCCAGCAGCCAAGACCGAAAGGCTGCCTATGGCTACACCTTC. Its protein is CASSQDRKAAYGYTF.

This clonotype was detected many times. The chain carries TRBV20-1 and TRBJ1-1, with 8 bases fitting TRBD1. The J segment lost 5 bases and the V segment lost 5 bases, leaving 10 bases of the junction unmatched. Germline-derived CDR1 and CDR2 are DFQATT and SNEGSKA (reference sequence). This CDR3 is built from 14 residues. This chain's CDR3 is CSAWRPGGPTEAFF. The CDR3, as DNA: TGCAGTGCTTGGCGCCCAGGGGGCCCAACTGAAGCTTTCTTT.

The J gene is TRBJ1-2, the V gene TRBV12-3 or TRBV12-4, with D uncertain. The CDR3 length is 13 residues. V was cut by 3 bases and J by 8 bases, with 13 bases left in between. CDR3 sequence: CASSLGWSVGYTF. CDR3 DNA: TGTGCCAGCAGTTTGGGCTGGTCAGTCGGCTACACCTTC.

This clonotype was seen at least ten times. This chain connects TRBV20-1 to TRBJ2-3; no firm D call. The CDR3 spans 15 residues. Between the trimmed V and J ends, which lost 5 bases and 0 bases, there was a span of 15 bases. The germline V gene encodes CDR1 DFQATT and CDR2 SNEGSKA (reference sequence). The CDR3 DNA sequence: TGCAGTGCTCTCAGCGCCCCTACGAGCACAGATACGCAGTATTTT. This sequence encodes CSALSAPTSTDTQYF.

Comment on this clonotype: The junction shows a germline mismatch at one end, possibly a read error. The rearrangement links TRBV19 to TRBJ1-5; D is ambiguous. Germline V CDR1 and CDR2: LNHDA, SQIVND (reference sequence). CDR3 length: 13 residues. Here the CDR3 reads CASSMSGDATQNF. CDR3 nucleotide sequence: TGTGCCAGTAGTATGTCCGGAGACGCGACCCAGAATTTT.

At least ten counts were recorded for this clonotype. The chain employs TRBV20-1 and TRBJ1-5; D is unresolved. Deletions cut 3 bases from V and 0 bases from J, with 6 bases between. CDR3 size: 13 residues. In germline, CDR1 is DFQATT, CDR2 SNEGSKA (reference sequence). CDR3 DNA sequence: TGCAGTGCTAGCGGCGATAGCAATCAGCCCCAGCATTTT. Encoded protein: CSASGDSNQPQHF.

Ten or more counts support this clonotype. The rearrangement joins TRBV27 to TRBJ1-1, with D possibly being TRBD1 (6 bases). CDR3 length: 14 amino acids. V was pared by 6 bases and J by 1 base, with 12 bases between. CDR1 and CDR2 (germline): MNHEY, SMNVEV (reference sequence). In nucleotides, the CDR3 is TGTGCCAGCAGACCCGGGGGCACGAACACTGAAGCTTTCTTT. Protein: CASRPGGTNTEAFF.

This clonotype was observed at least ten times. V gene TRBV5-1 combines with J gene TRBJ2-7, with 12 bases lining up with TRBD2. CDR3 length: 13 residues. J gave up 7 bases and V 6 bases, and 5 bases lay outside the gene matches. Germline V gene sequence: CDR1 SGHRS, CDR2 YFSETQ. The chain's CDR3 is CASKLAGGSEQYF. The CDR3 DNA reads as TGCGCCAGCAAACTAGCGGGGGGAAGTGAGCAGTACTTC.

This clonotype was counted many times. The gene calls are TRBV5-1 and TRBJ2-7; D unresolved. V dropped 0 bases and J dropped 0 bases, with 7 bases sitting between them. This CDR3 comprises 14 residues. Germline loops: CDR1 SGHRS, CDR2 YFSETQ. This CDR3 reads CASSLERDSYEQYF. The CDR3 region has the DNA TGCGCCAGCAGCTTGGAAAGGGACTCCTACGAGCAGTACTTC. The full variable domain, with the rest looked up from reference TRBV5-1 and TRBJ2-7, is KAGVTQTPRYLIKTRGQQVTLSCSPISGHRSVSWYQQTPGQGLQFLFEYFSETQRNKGNFPGRFSGRQFSNSRSEMNVSTLELGDSALYLCASSLERDSYEQYFGPGTRLTVT.

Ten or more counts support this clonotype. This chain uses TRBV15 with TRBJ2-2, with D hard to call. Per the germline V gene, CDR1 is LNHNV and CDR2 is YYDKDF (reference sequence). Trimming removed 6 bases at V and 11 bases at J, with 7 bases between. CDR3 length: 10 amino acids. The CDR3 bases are TGTGCCACCAGTACCAACGAGCTGTTTTTT. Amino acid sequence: CATSTNELFF.

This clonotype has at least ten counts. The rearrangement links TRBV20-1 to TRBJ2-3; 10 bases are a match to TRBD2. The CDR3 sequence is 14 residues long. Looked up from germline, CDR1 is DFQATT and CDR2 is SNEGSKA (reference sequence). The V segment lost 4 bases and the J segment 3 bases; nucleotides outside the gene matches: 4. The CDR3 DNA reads TGCAGTGCTACGAGCGGGGGGGTTACAGATACGCAGTATTTT. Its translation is CSATSGGVTDTQYF.

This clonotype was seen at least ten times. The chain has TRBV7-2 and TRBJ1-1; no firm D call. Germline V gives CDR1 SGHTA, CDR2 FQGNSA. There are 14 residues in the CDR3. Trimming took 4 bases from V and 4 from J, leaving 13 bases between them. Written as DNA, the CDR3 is TGTGCCAGCAGCTCGTCAGCTGGAGGCACTGAAGCTTTCTTT. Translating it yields CASSSSAGGTEAFF.

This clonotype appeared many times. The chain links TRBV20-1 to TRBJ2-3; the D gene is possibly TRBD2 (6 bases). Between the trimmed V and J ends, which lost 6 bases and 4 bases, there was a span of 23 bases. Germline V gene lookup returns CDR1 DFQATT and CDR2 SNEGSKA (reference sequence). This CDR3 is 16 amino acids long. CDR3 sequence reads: CSAAGLGSLRPDTQYF. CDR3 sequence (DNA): TGCAGTGCCGCGGGACTGGGGAGTCTTAGGCCAGATACGCAGTATTTT.

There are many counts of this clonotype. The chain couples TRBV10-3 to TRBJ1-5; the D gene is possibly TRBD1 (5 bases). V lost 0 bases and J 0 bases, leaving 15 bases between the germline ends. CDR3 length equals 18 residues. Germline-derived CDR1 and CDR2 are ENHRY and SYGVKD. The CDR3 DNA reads TGTGCCATCAGTGAGTCGGGACTTTCCTTGTATAGCAATCAGCCCCAGCATTTT. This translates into CAISESGLSLYSNQPQHF.

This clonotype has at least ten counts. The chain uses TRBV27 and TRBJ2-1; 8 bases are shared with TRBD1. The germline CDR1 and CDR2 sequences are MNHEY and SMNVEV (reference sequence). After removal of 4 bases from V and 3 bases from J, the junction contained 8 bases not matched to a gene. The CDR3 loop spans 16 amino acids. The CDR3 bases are TGTGCCAGCAGTTCATCTAGGACAGGGATCTACAATGAGCAGTTCTTC. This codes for CASSSSRTGIYNEQFF.

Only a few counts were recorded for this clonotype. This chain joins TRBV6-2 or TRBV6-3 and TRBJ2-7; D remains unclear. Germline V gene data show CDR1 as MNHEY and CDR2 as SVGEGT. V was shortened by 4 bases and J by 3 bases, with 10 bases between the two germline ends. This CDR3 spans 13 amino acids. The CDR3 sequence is CASSSQAYYEQYF. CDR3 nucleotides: TGTGCCAGCAGTTCCCAGGCATACTACGAGCAGTACTTC.

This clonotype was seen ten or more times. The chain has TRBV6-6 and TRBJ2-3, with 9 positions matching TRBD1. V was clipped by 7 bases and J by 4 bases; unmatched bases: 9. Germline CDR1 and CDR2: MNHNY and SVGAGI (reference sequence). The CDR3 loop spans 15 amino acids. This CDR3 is CASNRPGQGADTQYF. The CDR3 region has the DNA TGTGCCAGCAACCGCCCGGGACAGGGCGCAGATACGCAGTATTTT.

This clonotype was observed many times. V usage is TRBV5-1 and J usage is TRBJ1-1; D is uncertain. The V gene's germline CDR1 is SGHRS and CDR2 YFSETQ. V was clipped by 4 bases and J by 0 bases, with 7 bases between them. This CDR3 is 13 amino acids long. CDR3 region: CASSGRLNTEAFF. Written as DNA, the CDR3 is TGCGCCAGCAGCGGACGGCTGAACACTGAAGCTTTCTTT.